This is a list of T cell receptor beta chains from one sample in a study of T-cell reconstitution after alpha-beta-depleted transplantation in children. TCRdb passed the PCR reads through MiXCR, listing each CDR3 protein once. The sample lists around 71,000 distinct CDR3 sequences, approximately 7.3% occurring once. The source was PBMCs from the stem cell graft donor, collected from the stem cell graft. The receptor source for this set is a human donor who donated a stem cell graft to a child with acute lymphoblastic leukemia. Each CDR3 is given with its conserved first and last residue. A D gene is named only where the DNA matches it firmly. Expanded clones are given a class, and other clones once, few, many or no size at all.

CDR3aa: CASSPWAGTVDEAFF; CDR3nt: TGCGCCAGCAGCCCATGGGCAGGGACAGTCGATGAAGCTTTCTTT; j_gene: TRBJ1-1; d_gene: TRBD1; len: 15; abundance: many; v_gene: TRBV5-1
CDR3aa: CASSQSKTEAFF; CDR3nt: TGCGCCAGCAGCCAATCAAAGACTGAAGCTTTCTTT; j_gene: TRBJ1-1; d_gene: .; len: 12; abundance: many; v_gene: TRBV4-3
CDR3aa: CSATPGLAGRTYEQYF; CDR3nt: TGCAGTGCTACACCGGGACTAGCGGGGAGAACCTACGAGCAGTACTTC; j_gene: TRBJ2-7; d_gene: TRBD2; len: 16; abundance: many; v_gene: TRBV20-1
CDR3aa: CASSLERNSGNTIYF; CDR3nt: TGTGCCAGCAGTTTGGAACGGAACTCTGGAAACACCATATATTTT; j_gene: TRBJ1-3; d_gene: .; len: 15; abundance: many; v_gene: TRBV12-3/TRBV12-4
CDR3aa: CSAPVGFRFQETQYF; CDR3nt: TGCAGTGCTCCAGTAGGGTTTAGGTTTCAAGAGACCCAGTACTTC; j_gene: TRBJ2-5; d_gene: .; len: 15; abundance: .; v_gene: TRBV20-1
CDR3aa: CASSLHQQLYEQYF; CDR3nt: TGTGCCAGCAGCTTACATCAGCAGCTATACGAGCAGTACTTC; j_gene: TRBJ2-7; d_gene: .; len: 14; abundance: .; v_gene: TRBV7-2
CDR3aa: CASSYSAETQYF; CDR3nt: TGTGCCAGCAGTTACTCGGCAGAGACCCAGTACTTC; j_gene: TRBJ2-5; d_gene: .; len: 12; abundance: .; v_gene: TRBV6-2/TRBV6-3
CDR3aa: CASSLSRPDEKLFF; CDR3nt: TGTGCCAGCAGCTTGTCCAGGCCCGATGAAAAACTGTTTTTT; j_gene: TRBJ1-4; d_gene: .; len: 14; abundance: many; v_gene: TRBV5-5
CDR3aa: CAISELLRGASYNEQFF; CDR3nt: TGTGCCATCAGTGAATTGTTGCGGGGGGCTTCCTACAATGAGCAGTTCTTC; j_gene: TRBJ2-1; d_gene: TRBD2; len: 17; abundance: many; v_gene: TRBV10-3
CDR3aa: CASSLPGRRNEKLFF; CDR3nt: TGTGCCAGCAGCTTACCGGGACGGCGAAATGAAAAACTGTTTTTT; j_gene: TRBJ1-4; d_gene: .; len: 15; abundance: few; v_gene: TRBV7-9
CDR3aa: CASSGESSYEQYF; CDR3nt: TGTGCCAGCAGTGGGGAAAGCTCCTACGAGCAGTACTTC; j_gene: TRBJ2-7; d_gene: .; len: 13; abundance: .; v_gene: TRBV27
CDR3aa: CASSWGGAAIGELFF; CDR3nt: TGTGCCAGCAGTTGGGGTGGAGCGGCCATCGGGGAGCTGTTTTTT; j_gene: TRBJ2-2; d_gene: .; len: 15; abundance: many; v_gene: TRBV28
CDR3aa: CASSQDLRDRVYEQYF; CDR3nt: TGTGCCAGCAGCCAAGATCTCCGGGACAGGGTTTACGAGCAGTACTTC; j_gene: TRBJ2-7; d_gene: TRBD1; len: 16; abundance: few; v_gene: TRBV4-2
CDR3aa: CASSEGLPPYNEQFF; CDR3nt: TGTGCCAGCAGTGAGGGACTCCCACCCTACAATGAGCAGTTCTTC; j_gene: TRBJ2-1; d_gene: .; len: 15; abundance: .; v_gene: TRBV9
CDR3aa: CASSLSTSGFYNEQFF; CDR3nt: TGTGCCAGCAGCCTCTCGACTAGCGGGTTCTACAATGAGCAGTTCTTC; j_gene: TRBJ2-1; d_gene: TRBD2; len: 16; abundance: .; v_gene: TRBV3-1
CDR3aa: CASSESVGPFGEKLFF; CDR3nt: TGTGCCAGCAGTGAATCGGTAGGGCCTTTCGGGGAAAAACTGTTTTTT; j_gene: TRBJ1-4; d_gene: .; len: 16; abundance: many; v_gene: TRBV25-1
CDR3aa: CSVEDMTGWAQETQYF; CDR3nt: TGCAGCGTTGAAGATATGACAGGGTGGGCCCAAGAGACCCAGTACTTC; j_gene: TRBJ2-5; d_gene: TRBD1; len: 16; abundance: many; v_gene: TRBV29-1
CDR3aa: CASSPRGGLRWEKLFF; CDR3nt: TGTGCCAGCAGTCCCCGGGGGGGGCTAAGGTGGGAAAAACTGTTTTTT; j_gene: TRBJ1-4; d_gene: .; len: 16; abundance: few; v_gene: TRBV27
CDR3aa: CASSWTGGYSPLHF; CDR3nt: TGTGCCAGCAGTTGGACAGGGGGCTATTCACCCCTCCACTTT; j_gene: TRBJ1-6; d_gene: TRBD1; len: 14; abundance: many; v_gene: TRBV27
CDR3aa: CASSLAGQGLDEQYF; CDR3nt: TGTGCCAGCAGCTTGGCCGGACAGGGTTTAGACGAGCAGTACTTC; j_gene: TRBJ2-7; d_gene: TRBD1; len: 15; abundance: many; v_gene: TRBV7-9
CDR3aa: CASSLAPGTGKEQYF; CDR3nt: TGCGCCAGCAGCTTGGCCCCGGGGACAGGGAAAGAGCAGTACTTC; j_gene: TRBJ2-7; d_gene: TRBD1; len: 15; abundance: many; v_gene: TRBV5-1
CDR3aa: CASSSPWKGGYEQYF; CDR3nt: TGTGCCAGCAGTTCACCCTGGAAGGGGGGCTACGAGCAGTACTTC; j_gene: TRBJ2-7; d_gene: .; len: 15; abundance: .; v_gene: TRBV28
CDR3aa: CASSLRLAGSTGELFF; CDR3nt: TGCGCCAGCAGCTTGCGTCTAGCGGGGAGCACCGGGGAGCTGTTTTTT; j_gene: TRBJ2-2; d_gene: TRBD2; len: 16; abundance: once; v_gene: TRBV5-1
CDR3aa: CASSFTGNTEAFF; CDR3nt: TGCGCCAGCAGCTTTACAGGGAACACTGAAGCTTTCTTT; j_gene: TRBJ1-1; d_gene: .; len: 13; abundance: many; v_gene: TRBV5-1
CDR3aa: CASSGHLTGFTGNTIYF; CDR3nt: TGTGCCAGCAGTGGCCATCTGACAGGTTTCACTGGAAACACCATATATTTT; j_gene: TRBJ1-3; d_gene: .; len: 17; abundance: many; v_gene: TRBV6-1
CDR3aa: CASSLALSSRSEKLFF; CDR3nt: TGTGCCAGCAGCTTAGCACTTAGTAGCCGATCCGAAAAACTGTTTTTT; j_gene: TRBJ1-4; d_gene: .; len: 16; abundance: few; v_gene: TRBV7-9
CDR3aa: CASSFGTRYNEQFF; CDR3nt: TGCGCCAGCAGCTTCGGGACTCGGTACAATGAGCAGTTCTTC; j_gene: TRBJ2-1; d_gene: .; len: 14; abundance: many; v_gene: TRBV5-1
CDR3aa: CSVAGNEQYF; CDR3nt: TGCAGCGTTGCGGGGAACGAGCAGTACTTC; j_gene: TRBJ2-7; d_gene: .; len: 10; abundance: .; v_gene: TRBV29-1
CDR3aa: CASSLWGQGSYEQYF; CDR3nt: TGTGCCAGCAGCCTCTGGGGACAGGGCTCCTACGAGCAGTACTTC; j_gene: TRBJ2-7; d_gene: TRBD1; len: 15; abundance: many; v_gene: TRBV6-5
CDR3aa: CASRGWQIEPQHF; CDR3nt: TGTGCCAGCAGAGGGTGGCAAATTGAGCCCCAGCATTTT; j_gene: TRBJ1-5; d_gene: .; len: 13; abundance: many; v_gene: TRBV12-3/TRBV12-4
CDR3aa: CASSLVGAFTDTQYF; CDR3nt: TGCGCCAGCAGCTTAGTGGGGGCCTTCACAGATACGCAGTATTTT; j_gene: TRBJ2-3; d_gene: .; len: 15; abundance: few; v_gene: TRBV5-1
CDR3aa: CASSDRGQGGNEKLFF; CDR3nt: TGTGCCAGCAGTGACCGTGGACAGGGAGGAAATGAAAAACTGTTTTTT; j_gene: TRBJ1-4; d_gene: TRBD1; len: 16; abundance: .; v_gene: TRBV6-4
CDR3aa: CASAPGMSGTQYF; CDR3nt: TGCGCCAGCGCTCCCGGGATGTCCGGGACCCAGTACTTC; j_gene: TRBJ2-5; d_gene: .; len: 13; abundance: few; v_gene: TRBV10-2
CDR3aa: CASSFIGERSPLHF; CDR3nt: TGTGCCAGCAGTTTTATAGGGGAGCGGTCACCCCTCCACTTT; j_gene: TRBJ1-6; d_gene: .; len: 14; abundance: .; v_gene: TRBV12-3/TRBV12-4
CDR3aa: CASSLATAWEPSGANYEQYF; CDR3nt: TGTGCCAGCAGCTTAGCCACAGCATGGGAACCTAGCGGGGCAAACTACGAGCAGTACTTC; j_gene: TRBJ2-7; d_gene: TRBD2; len: 20; abundance: many; v_gene: TRBV7-2
CDR3aa: CASSQAVVSGADTSTDTQYF; CDR3nt: TGCGCCAGCAGCCAAGCGGTCGTTAGCGGGGCCGACACTAGCACAGATACGCAGTATTTT; j_gene: TRBJ2-3; d_gene: TRBD2; len: 20; abundance: many; v_gene: TRBV4-3
CDR3aa: CASSPDRAEQFF; CDR3nt: TGTGCCAGCAGCCCGGATCGGGCGGAGCAGTTCTTC; j_gene: TRBJ2-1; d_gene: .; len: 12; abundance: many; v_gene: TRBV25-1
CDR3aa: CASSQTGTLSSYEQYF; CDR3nt: TGTGCCAGCAGTCAGACCGGGACTCTGAGCTCCTACGAGCAGTACTTC; j_gene: TRBJ2-7; d_gene: .; len: 16; abundance: many; v_gene: TRBV6-5
CDR3aa: CASSLEQGPTDTQYF; CDR3nt: TGCGCCAGCAGCTTGGAACAGGGGCCCACAGATACGCAGTATTTT; j_gene: TRBJ2-3; d_gene: TRBD1; len: 15; abundance: few; v_gene: TRBV5-1
CDR3aa: CASSLEYQVTEAFF; CDR3nt: TGTGCCAGCAGCTTAGAGTATCAGGTTACTGAAGCTTTCTTT; j_gene: TRBJ1-1; d_gene: .; len: 14; abundance: many; v_gene: TRBV7-9
CDR3aa: CASLGYNEQFF; CDR3nt: TGTGCCAGCCTGGGATACAATGAGCAGTTCTTC; j_gene: TRBJ2-1; d_gene: .; len: 11; abundance: .; v_gene: TRBV10-3
CDR3aa: CATSRDKHTQYF; CDR3nt: TGTGCCACCAGCAGAGACAAACATACGCAGTATTTT; j_gene: TRBJ2-3; d_gene: .; len: 12; abundance: many; v_gene: TRBV15
CDR3aa: CASSYARQGHGIQYF; CDR3nt: TGTGCCAGCAGTTACGCACGACAGGGCCACGGCATTCAGTACTTC; j_gene: TRBJ2-4; d_gene: TRBD1; len: 15; abundance: few; v_gene: TRBV6-5
CDR3aa: CASIPRLASSGTSYNEQFF; CDR3nt: TGTGCCAGCATCCCACGGCTCGCGTCTAGCGGGACGAGCTACAATGAGCAGTTCTTC; j_gene: TRBJ2-1; d_gene: TRBD2; len: 19; abundance: many; v_gene: TRBV12-3/TRBV12-4
CDR3aa: CASSLEPDVRLRDASYEQYF; CDR3nt: TGCGCCAGCAGCTTGGAACCCGATGTAAGGCTCCGGGACGCCTCCTACGAGCAGTACTTC; j_gene: TRBJ2-7; d_gene: .; len: 20; abundance: many; v_gene: TRBV5-1